This TCR beta chain derives from a study of blood T cell repertoires in COVID-19. After removal of 7 bases from V and 3 bases from J, the junction contained 12 bases not matched to a gene. Germline V gene lookup returns CDR1 MNHEY and CDR2 SVGEGT. The CDR3 loop spans 16 amino acids. Produced via immunoSEQ multiplex PCR; TCRdb's table is partial and in-frame only. Among 95,000 to 150,000 clones listed, around 90% were seen once. The sequencing sample was made of peripheral blood. The sequence came from a woman in her sixties with COVID-19, enrolled during active disease. J is TRBJ1-2 and V is TRBV6-2 or TRBV6-3, with 9 bases identical to TRBD1. CDR3 residues: CASTPLGQGVHYGYTF. The CDR3 nucleotides are TGTGCCAGCACCCCTTTGGGACAGGGTGTGCACTATGGCTACACCTTC.